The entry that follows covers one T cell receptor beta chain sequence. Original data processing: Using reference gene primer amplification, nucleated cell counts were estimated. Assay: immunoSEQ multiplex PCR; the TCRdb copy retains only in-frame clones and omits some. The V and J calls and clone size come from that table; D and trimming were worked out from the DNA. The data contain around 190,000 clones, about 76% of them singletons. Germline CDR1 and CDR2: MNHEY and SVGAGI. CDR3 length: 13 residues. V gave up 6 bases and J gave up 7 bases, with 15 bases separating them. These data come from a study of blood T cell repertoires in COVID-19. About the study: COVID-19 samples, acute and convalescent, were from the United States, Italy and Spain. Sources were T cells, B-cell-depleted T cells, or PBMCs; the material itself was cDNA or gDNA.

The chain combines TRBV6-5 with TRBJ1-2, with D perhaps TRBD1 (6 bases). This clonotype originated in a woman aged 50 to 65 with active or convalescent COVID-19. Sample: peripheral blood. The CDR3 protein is CASRPTGYGGYTF. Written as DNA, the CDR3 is TGTGCCAGCAGACCCACAGGGTACGGTGGCTACACCTTC.